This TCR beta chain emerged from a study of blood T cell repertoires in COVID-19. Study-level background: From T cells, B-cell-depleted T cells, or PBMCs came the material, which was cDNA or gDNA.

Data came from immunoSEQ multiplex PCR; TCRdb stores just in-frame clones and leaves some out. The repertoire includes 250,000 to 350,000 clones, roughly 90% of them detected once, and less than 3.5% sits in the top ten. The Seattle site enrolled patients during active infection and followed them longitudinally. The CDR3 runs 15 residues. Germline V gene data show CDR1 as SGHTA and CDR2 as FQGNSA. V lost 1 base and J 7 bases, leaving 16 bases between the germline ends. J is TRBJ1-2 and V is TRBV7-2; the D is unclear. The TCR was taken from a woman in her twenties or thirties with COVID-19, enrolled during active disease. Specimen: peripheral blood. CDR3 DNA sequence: TGTGCCAGCAGCTTAGGAACCGTCCGGGGTGTTGGCTACACCTTC. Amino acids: CASSLGTVRGVGYTF.